The 28 T cell receptor beta chains below all came from one sample that was sequenced in a study of technical replicates of blood from several donors. Assay: immunoSEQ multiplex PCR; the TCRdb copy retains only in-frame clones and omits some. Of approximately 15,000 clones listed, around four fifths are singletons. Sequenced input: PBMCs. The receptors originated from a human donor in good health.

The chain uses TRBV27 and TRBJ2-2, with 8 bases lining up with TRBD1. This CDR3 spans 16 amino acids. Losses at the gene ends were 0 bases for V and 5 bases for J; bases not matched to a gene: 5. Germline V gene lookup returns CDR1 MNHEY and CDR2 SMNVEV (reference sequence). CDR3: CASSLSIRGQTGELFF. CDR3 sequence (DNA): TGTGCCAGCAGTTTATCGATCAGGGGGCAAACCGGGGAGCTGTTTTTT.

The CDR3 DNA is TGTGCCAGCAGCTCCGGGACTAGCACAGATACGCAGTATTTT. Protein: CASSSGTSTDTQYF. The V and J genes are TRBV5-4 and TRBJ2-3; D may be TRBD2 (6 bases). The V end lost 3 bases, the J end lost 0 bases, and 8 bases lay between the germline ends. This CDR3 has 14 residues. Per germline, CDR1 SGHNT and CDR2 YYREEE (reference sequence).

V gene TRBV14 combines with J gene TRBJ2-1; TRBD2 agrees at 11 bases. Trimming at V came to 6 bases and at J to 5 bases, leaving 3 bases not matched to a gene. The V gene's germline CDR1 is SGHDN and CDR2 FVKESK. This CDR3 comprises 14 residues. This chain's CDR3 is CASSRLAGNNEQFF. CDR3 bases: TGTGCCAGCAGTCGACTAGCGGGGAACAATGAGCAGTTCTTC.

V is TRBV5-8 and J is TRBJ1-4, with D tentatively TRBD1 (6 bases). Germline CDR1 SGHTS, CDR2 YDEGEE. The CDR3 has 14 amino acids. The V end lost 4 bases, the J end lost 3 bases, and 10 bases lay between the germline ends. The CDR3, as DNA: TGTGCCAGCAGCGCGGGGGCTCCTAATGAAAAACTGTTTTTT. It specifies CASSAGAPNEKLFF.

The chain has TRBV28 and TRBJ2-7; D is undetermined. CDR1 MDHEN and CDR2 SYDVKM come from the germline V gene. Trimming pared 5 bases from V and 3 bases from J, leaving 11 bases between. This CDR3 is built from 13 residues. The CDR3 nucleotides read TGTGCCAGCAGTCCTATTAGAGGCTACGAGCAGTACTTC. It codes for CASSPIRGYEQYF.

The chain's CDR3 is CASSESSTSGRYEQYF. DNA for the CDR3: TGCGCCAGCAGTGAGTCTTCAACTAGCGGGAGGTACGAGCAGTACTTC. The V call is TRBV10-1, the J call TRBJ2-7; 12 bases are shared with TRBD2. CDR1 and CDR2 (germline): WNHNN, SYGVQD (reference sequence). The CDR3 runs 16 residues. V dropped 0 bases and J dropped 4; count of bases not matched to a gene: 4.

The chain carries TRBV11-2 and TRBJ2-2; 7 nucleotides agree with TRBD2. Trimming took 5 bases from V and 2 from J; bases not matched to a gene: 8. Germline CDR1 and CDR2: SGHAT and FQNNGV. The CDR3 length is 16 residues. CDR3 sequence (DNA): TGTGCCAGCAGCCCCCGGGGAGGGACCAACACCGGGGAGCTGTTTTTT. It codes for CASSPRGGTNTGELFF.

The rearrangement links TRBV18 to TRBJ2-1; 8 positions match TRBD2. Trimming cost V 4 bases and J 16 bases; bases outside gene matches: 9. The CDR3 is 12 amino acids. Per germline, CDR1 KGHSH and CDR2 LQKENI. The CDR3 coding sequence is TGTGCCAGCTCACAGGGGACTAGTCCTCCCTTCTTC. Protein: CASSQGTSPPFF.

The chain couples TRBV6-1 to TRBJ1-1; tentatively, D is TRBD1 (6 bases). V was clipped by 5 bases and J by 0 bases, with 13 bases between them. This CDR3 region has 15 residues. Germline V gene sequence: CDR1 MNHNS, CDR2 SASEGT. The CDR3 sequence: CASSLHRVVNTEAFF. In DNA form, the CDR3 reads TGTGCCAGCAGTCTACACAGGGTGGTGAACACTGAAGCTTTCTTT.

This clone was seen once. J is TRBJ2-7 and V is TRBV19; 8 bases fit TRBD1. Germline assignment: CDR1 LNHDA and CDR2 SQIVND (reference sequence). CDR3 length equals 15 residues. Trimming cost V 3 bases and J 3 bases; bases outside gene matches: 7. CDR3 DNA: TGTGCCAGTAGTATCTCGACAGGGGTAGGCTACGAGCAGTACTTC. Protein sequence: CASSISTGVGYEQYF.

The chain is built from TRBV14 and TRBJ1-4; 10 bases line up with TRBD1. V lost 4 bases and J lost 6; bases outside the gene matches: 5. CDR1 is SGHDN and CDR2 is FVKESK in the germline V gene. The CDR3 runs to 15 residues. The CDR3 is CASSRWDRGDEKLFF. The CDR3 DNA is TGTGCCAGCAGCCGATGGGACAGGGGAGATGAAAAACTGTTTTTT.

This clone was seen just once. The chain couples TRBV19 to TRBJ1-5; no firm D call. The V gene's germline CDR1 is LNHDA and CDR2 SQIVND (reference sequence). Trimming took 2 bases from V and 3 from J, leaving 11 bases between them. CDR3 length equals 15 residues. The CDR3 DNA reads as TGTGCCAGTAGTATATCCCAGGCCCTCAATCAGCCCCAGCATTTT. It codes for CASSISQALNQPQHF.

The chain uses TRBV19 and TRBJ1-4; 7 nucleotides align to TRBD1. Trimming took 6 bases from V and 7 from J; bases not matched to a gene: 8. The germline gives CDR1 LNHDA, CDR2 SQIVND (reference sequence). The CDR3 spans 14 residues. Here the CDR3 reads CASRTTGRREKLFF. In DNA, the CDR3 is TGTGCCAGTAGGACGACAGGGCGGCGTGAAAAACTGTTTTTT.

The chain combines TRBV5-1 with TRBJ2-6, with 14 positions matching TRBD2. Germline trimming cut 4 bases from V and 2 bases from J; bases unmatched to any gene: 11. This CDR3 has 20 amino acids. Germline assignment: CDR1 SGHRS and CDR2 YFSETQ. As DNA, the CDR3 is TGCGCCAGCAGCGTAAACGGGGGACTAGCGGGAGCTACTGGGGCCAACGTCCTGACTTTC. It encodes CASSVNGGLAGATGANVLTF.

The rearrangement uses TRBV27 and TRBJ2-7, with 10 bases lining up with TRBD2. The CDR3 extends over 13 amino acids. Germline loops: CDR1 MNHEY, CDR2 SMNVEV (reference sequence). J lost 5 bases, V lost 6 bases, and 4 bases had no gene match. The CDR3 DNA follows: TGTGCCAGCAGAGGACTAGCGGTCCACGAGCAGTACTTC. Translation: CASRGLAVHEQYF.

This clone was seen only once. The chain employs TRBV5-1 and TRBJ2-1; the match to TRBD2 covers 13 bases. Trimming cost V 4 bases and J 5 bases; bases outside gene matches: 9. Germline CDR1 reads SGHRS; CDR2 reads YFSETQ. The CDR3 is 17 residues long. CDR3 sequence reads: CASSTSGTSGKNNEQFF. The CDR3 bases are TGCGCCAGCAGCACCTCCGGGACTAGCGGGAAAAACAATGAGCAGTTCTTC.

CDR3 protein: CASSVDRDRYQPQHF. CDR3 coding DNA: TGTGCCAGCAGTGTCGACAGGGATCGATATCAGCCCCAGCATTTT. The chain combines TRBV6-1 with TRBJ1-5; TRBD1 matches 7 bases. Germline V CDR1 and CDR2: MNHNS, SASEGT. Trimming cost V 4 bases and J 5 bases; bases outside gene matches: 8. The CDR3 sequence is 15 residues long.

The chain couples TRBV30 to TRBJ2-1; 11 bases agree with TRBD2. V lost 2 bases and J lost 4; bases outside the gene matches: 4. This CDR3 is 15 amino acids long. CDR1 is GTSNPN and CDR2 is SVGIG in the germline V gene (reference sequence). CDR3 bases: TGTGCCTGGAGTCTAGCGGGAGGACCTTACAATGAGCAGTTCTTC. Its translation: CAWSLAGGPYNEQFF.

The chain joins TRBV10-1 to TRBJ2-5, with D perhaps matching TRBD2 (6 bases). This CDR3 is 15 amino acids long. The V end lost 3 bases, the J end lost 2 bases, and 13 bases lay between the germline ends. Germline V gene lookup returns CDR1 WNHNN and CDR2 SYGVQD (reference sequence). CDR3 sequence reads: CASSEAGGGQETQYF. The CDR3, as DNA: TGCGCCAGCAGTGAAGCTGGGGGAGGTCAAGAGACCCAGTACTTC.

The chain carries TRBV5-1 and TRBJ2-1; 9 nucleotides agree with TRBD2. CDR3 size: 14 residues. Germline trimming cut 4 bases from V and 4 bases from J; bases unmatched to any gene: 3. Germline V lookup: CDR1 SGHRS, CDR2 YFSETQ. The DNA for the CDR3 is TGCGCCAGCAGCCCGGGACTAGCTTACAATGAGCAGTTCTTC. Amino acids: CASSPGLAYNEQFF.

This chain uses TRBV7-6 with TRBJ2-3; TRBD2 might be the D (5 bases). V shed 4 bases and J shed 1 base, with 27 bases lying between them. This CDR3 region has 20 residues. Germline loops: CDR1 SGHVS, CDR2 FNYEAQ. The CDR3 sequence is CASSSAPGIHSTSGTDTQYF. The CDR3 nucleotides are TGTGCCAGCAGCTCAGCGCCCGGGATCCACTCTACGTCTGGCACAGATACGCAGTATTTT.

This chain connects TRBV19 to TRBJ2-1, with a possible D match to TRBD2 (5 bases). CDR1 and CDR2 from the germline V gene are LNHDA and SQIVND (reference sequence). CDR3 size: 15 residues. V was clipped by 5 bases and J by 3 bases, with 14 bases between them. The CDR3 DNA reads TGTGCCAGTAGTTCTTTCGCGGAGGTCTACAATGAGCAGTTCTTC. This gives the protein CASSSFAEVYNEQFF.

The rearrangement joins TRBV9 to TRBJ1-2; D perhaps matches TRBD1 (6 bases). Looked up from germline, CDR1 is SGDLS and CDR2 is YYNGEE. The ends were cut back, 6 bases at V and 6 bases at J, with 21 bases in the middle. The length of the CDR3 is 15 residues. The CDR3 DNA reads TGTGCCAGCACCCTTGGACAGAACTATTGGGATGGCTACACCTTC. Amino acids: CASTLGQNYWDGYTF. Complete variable domain (other parts from reference TRBV9 and TRBJ1-2): DSGVTQTPKHLITATGQRVTLRCSPRSGDLSVYWYQQSLDQGLQFLIQYYNGEERAKGNILERFSAQQFPDLHSELNLSSLELGDSALYFCASTLGQNYWDGYTFGSGTRLTVV.

The chain links TRBV5-4 to TRBJ1-4, with 11 bases that match TRBD1. The V and J ends lost 2 bases and 4 bases, in that order; junction bases with no gene match: 10. Germline CDR1 SGHNT, CDR2 YYREEE (reference sequence). The CDR3 consists of 18 residues. CDR3 region: CASSFGQGALGGNEKLFF. CDR3 DNA sequence: TGTGCCAGCAGCTTTGGACAGGGGGCTCTTGGTGGTAATGAAAAACTGTTTTTT.

This chain joins TRBV7-9 and TRBJ2-1; a possible D gene is TRBD2 (6 bases). The CDR3 has 17 amino acids. The V end lost 5 bases, the J end lost 8 bases, and 25 bases lay between the germline ends. CDR1 and CDR2 (germline): SEHNR, FQNEAQ (reference sequence). The CDR3 region has the DNA TGTGCCAGCAGCCTGGGGCAGGCGGGGAATGTTCGCTATGAGCAGTTCTTC. This gives the protein CASSLGQAGNVRYEQFF.

This chain joins TRBV7-9 and TRBJ2-5; 8 bases match TRBD1. Germline V gene sequence: CDR1 SEHNR, CDR2 FQNEAQ (reference sequence). The CDR3 sequence is 17 residues long. Trimming removed 5 bases from V and 3 bases from J; junction bases left unmatched: 14. CDR3 sequence: CASSPPVGQGAEETQYF. The DNA for the CDR3 is TGTGCCAGCAGCCCCCCCGTCGGGCAGGGGGCCGAAGAGACCCAGTACTTC.

The genes are TRBV6-4 and TRBJ2-1, with 10 bases that match TRBD1. CDR3 size: 13 residues. V was clipped by 6 bases and J by 8 bases; unmatched bases: 4. Germline lookup yields CDR1 MRHNA and CDR2 SNTAGT. CDR3 residues: CASRWDRGYEQFF. The CDR3, as DNA: TGTGCCAGCAGATGGGACAGGGGATATGAGCAGTTCTTC.

In this sample, this clone turned up a few times. The chain combines TRBV7-9 with TRBJ2-3; D gene unclear. The CDR3 loop spans 13 amino acids. Trimming pared 4 bases from V and 7 bases from J, leaving 12 bases between. CDR1 SEHNR and CDR2 FQNEAQ come from the germline V gene (reference sequence). The CDR3: CASSSPDRYTQYF. The CDR3 DNA is TGTGCCAGCAGCTCCCCCGATCGGTATACGCAGTATTTT.